The entry below describes one T cell receptor (beta chain). As yet, its antigen is unknown. These data come from a study of Tregs in tolerant kidney transplant recipients. The repertoire was sequenced with immunoSEQ multiplex PCR; TCRdb's copy has only in-frame clones and lacks some. The data show approximately 260,000 clones, about 80% seen once. Thawed PBMCs were FACS-sorted into unstimulated CD4+CD25+CD127- regulatory T cells, CD4+CD25- non-regulatory cells, CD4 and CD8 cells. Trimming pared 5 bases from V and 6 bases from J, leaving 17 bases between. This CDR3 has 16 residues. Germline assignment: CDR1 SGHVS and CDR2 FNYEAQ. Study results and limitations: Validation in larger populations is needed because few patients were studied. Expanding Tregs on activated donor B cells appeared to best identify donor-specific TCRbeta clones.

V is TRBV7-6 and J is TRBJ1-6; D is ambiguous. The sequencing sample was made of CD4+ T cells from blood. This TCR was sampled from a human donor in good health. In DNA form, the CDR3 reads TGTGCCAGCAGCCCCCGGCCCCCATCCATTAATTCACCCCTCCACTTT. It encodes CASSPRPPSINSPLHF.